The 21 T cell receptor beta chains listed next were all sequenced from one sample in a study of T cells after yellow fever vaccination. TCRdb used MiXCR to reprocess the 5' RACE reads, holding one entry per CDR3 protein. The sample records some 300,000 distinct CDR3 sequences, 7.5% to 9% being singletons. Material: CD4+ T cells sorted from PBMCs, obtained 5 days after the yellow fever booster vaccination. The receptors shown here come from a man between 18 and 29 years old who received the YFV17D yellow fever vaccine.

This clonotype has a count of ten or more. The CDR3 nucleotides are TGTGCCAGCAGCCCCGGACTAGCGGGGGTCTCGAACACCGGGGAGCTGTTTTTT. This translates into CASSPGLAGVSNTGELFF. This chain connects TRBV3-1 to TRBJ2-2; TRBD2 aligns across 13 bases. CDR3 length equals 18 residues. The V gene's germline CDR1 is LGHDT and CDR2 YNNKEL (reference sequence). J was trimmed by 0 bases and V by 4 bases; bases with no gene match: 5.

This clonotype was observed a few times. The J gene is TRBJ1-2, the V gene TRBV12-3 or TRBV12-4; TRBD1 agrees at 8 bases. The CDR3 has 14 amino acids. After removal of 3 bases from V and 6 bases from J, the junction contained 6 bases not matched to a gene. The chain's CDR3 is CASSFSGQADGYTF. The DNA of the CDR3 is TGTGCCAGCAGTTTCTCGGGACAGGCCGATGGCTACACCTTC.

This clonotype was counted only a few times. The V gene is TRBV10-3, the J gene TRBJ1-5, with D unclear. V was cut by 5 bases and J by 7 bases, with 15 bases left in between. The CDR3 has 14 amino acids. CDR1 is ENHRY, CDR2 SYGVKD, per germline. CDR3 nucleotides: TGTGCCATCAGTAAGAACCCGGACGGACAGCCCCAGCATTTT. The encoded protein is CAISKNPDGQPQHF.

J is TRBJ1-5 and V is TRBV2; D not certain. Germline values: CDR1 SNHLY, CDR2 FYNNEI. The CDR3 contains 12 residues. The ends were cut back, 3 bases at V and 7 bases at J, with 7 bases in the middle. In nucleotides, the CDR3 is TGTGCCAGCAGTGATCCTGGCCAGCCCCAGCATTTT. Its translation: CASSDPGQPQHF.

The chain uses TRBV27 and TRBJ1-2; 8 nucleotides align to TRBD1. This CDR3 contains 13 residues. Per germline, CDR1 MNHEY and CDR2 SMNVEV (reference sequence). Losses at the gene ends were 5 bases for V and 6 bases for J; bases not matched to a gene: 5. CDR3 DNA sequence: TGTGCCAGCAGTCGCCCGGACAGGGATGGCTACACCTTC. The encoded protein is CASSRPDRDGYTF.

This clonotype was recorded at least ten times. This rearrangement joins TRBV4-3 to TRBJ2-7, with D perhaps TRBD1 (6 bases). Trimming removed 0 bases from V and 3 bases from J, with 12 bases in between. The germline CDR1 and CDR2 sequences are LGHNA and YSLEER. CDR3 length: 15 residues. CDR3 amino acids: CASSQDNRVFYEQYF. As DNA, the CDR3 is TGCGCCAGCAGCCAAGACAACAGGGTTTTCTACGAGCAGTACTTC.

This clonotype was found a few times. At one boundary the junction diverges from the germline segment, which might be a read error. This chain joins TRBV7-7 and TRBJ2-1, with D possibly being TRBD1 (6 bases). CDR3 length: 17 amino acids. In germline, CDR1 is SSHAT, CDR2 FNYEAQ (reference sequence). The CDR3 DNA is TGTGCTAGCAGCCGAACGGACAGTTTGGAAACGACCTATGAGCAGTTCTTC. Translation gives CASSRTDSLETTYEQFF. Based on the CDR3 plus reference TRBV7-7 and TRBJ2-1, the full variable domain is GAGVSQSPRYKVTKRGQDVTLRCDPISSHATLYWYQQALGQGPEFLTYFNYEAQPDKSGLPSDRFSAERPEGSISTLTIQRTEQRDSAMYRCASSRTDSLETTYEQFFGPGTRLTVL.

This clonotype occurred many times. Sequence at one end of the junction differs from germline and may be a read error. The rearrangement joins TRBV14 to TRBJ1-1; D gene unclear. Germline CDR1 and CDR2: SGHDN and FVKESK. The CDR3 is 13 amino acids. This CDR3 reads CASSPTVNTEAFF. CDR3 nucleotide sequence: TGTGCTAGCAGCCCGACCGTGAACACTGAAGCTTTCTTT.

The CDR3: CASSPFGADTQYF. Here the CDR3 DNA reads TGCGCCAGCAGCCCATTTGGGGCAGATACGCAGTATTTT. The chain carries TRBV4-1 and TRBJ2-3; D is unresolved. The CDR3 is 13 amino acids. Trimming removed 4 bases at V and 4 bases at J, with 9 bases between. CDR1 and CDR2 from the germline V gene are MGHRA and YSYEKL.

This clonotype was observed many times. The CDR3 is CASSSRLAGGETQYF. The CDR3, as DNA: TGCGCCAGCAGCTCCCGACTAGCGGGAGGAGAGACCCAGTACTTC. The chain uses TRBV4-3 and TRBJ2-5, with 13 positions matching TRBD2. The CDR3 extends over 15 amino acids. With 5 bases clipped from V and 4 bases from J, the junction kept 4 bases outside the gene matches. Germline CDR1 LGHNA, CDR2 YSLEER.

This clonotype has just a few counts. The chain links TRBV12-5 to TRBJ2-7; possibly TRBD1 for D (5 bases). V lost 5 bases to trimming and J lost 2 bases, with 19 bases between them. The V gene's germline CDR1 is LGHNT and CDR2 FRNRAP. CDR3 length: 16 amino acids. CDR3 residues: CASGPRTRNFPYEQYV. The CDR3 nucleotides read TGTGCTAGTGGTCCTCGGACACGGAACTTCCCCTACGAGCAGTACGTC.

In its sample, this clonotype was seen a few times. The J gene is TRBJ2-7, the V gene TRBV10-3, with TRBD1 as a possible D gene (5 bases). The CDR3 loop spans 13 amino acids. The germline gives CDR1 ENHRY, CDR2 SYGVKD. V shed 3 bases and J shed 0 bases, with 6 bases lying between them. The CDR3: CAISEDSSYEQYV. CDR3 nucleotides: TGTGCCATCAGTGAAGACAGCTCCTACGAGCAGTACGTC.

This clonotype appeared a few times. The chain links TRBV28 to TRBJ2-2, with D tentatively TRBD2 (6 bases). Germline CDR1 and CDR2: MDHEN and SYDVKM. This CDR3 comprises 15 residues. V dropped 6 bases and J dropped 1 base, with 12 bases sitting between them. CDR3 DNA sequence: TGTGCCAGCAGGGGGGGAAGCGGGAACACCGGGGAGCTGTTTTTT. Translated, it gives CASRGGSGNTGELFF. Filled out from reference TRBV28 and TRBJ2-2, the complete variable domain reads DVKVTQSSRYLVKRTGEKVFLECVQDMDHENMFWYRQDPGLGLRLIYFSYDVKMKEKGDIPEGYSVSREKKERFSLILESASTNQTSMYLCASRGGSGNTGELFFGEGSRLTVL.

This clonotype was seen at least ten times. The genes are TRBV18 and TRBJ2-3; 10 bases line up with TRBD2. V lost 5 bases to trimming and J lost 4 bases; unmatched junction nucleotides: 3. Germline loops: CDR1 KGHSH, CDR2 LQKENI. The CDR3 contains 14 residues. Here the CDR3 DNA reads TGTGCCAGCTCATCCGGACTAGCGGCAGATACGCAGTATTTT. Translated, it gives CASSSGLAADTQYF.

The V and J genes are TRBV19 and TRBJ1-1; a weak D match, TRBD1 (6 bases). Germline V gene lookup returns CDR1 LNHDA and CDR2 SQIVND (reference sequence). Trimming shortened V by 5 bases and J by 3 bases, and 10 bases separated the two germline ends. This CDR3 has 13 residues. This chain's CDR3 is CASSPYRDTEAFF. CDR3 in DNA: TGTGCCAGTAGTCCATACAGGGACACTGAAGCTTTCTTT.

This clonotype was recorded many times. The chain uses TRBV12-3 or TRBV12-4 and TRBJ2-6; no firm D call. Trimming cost V 6 bases and J 0 bases, with 15 bases left between them. CDR3 length equals 17 residues. The CDR3 DNA follows: TGTGCCAGCAGCCGATCCAATGCTTACTCTGGGGCCAACGTCCTGACTTTC. This gives the protein CASSRSNAYSGANVLTF.

The rearrangement links TRBV12-3 or TRBV12-4 to TRBJ1-3, with D maybe TRBD1 (6 bases). V gave up 5 bases and J gave up 11 bases, with 16 bases separating them. The CDR3 contains 13 residues. The CDR3 protein is CASSVQGFSSIYF. DNA of the CDR3: TGTGCCAGCAGTGTACAGGGATTTAGCTCCATATATTTT.

In DNA, the CDR3 is TGCGCCAGCAGCCAGGCAATCGGGCAGGACAATCAGCCCCAGCATTTT. As protein: CASSQAIGQDNQPQHF. The chain joins TRBV4-3 to TRBJ1-5, with no clear D. The CDR3 spans 16 residues. Germline CDR1 is LGHNA and CDR2 is YSLEER. Trimming removed 3 bases at V and 3 bases at J, with 15 bases between.

This clonotype has a handful of counts. The rearrangement links TRBV9 to TRBJ2-3; 7 bases align to TRBD2. This CDR3 comprises 15 residues. Germline V gene data show CDR1 as SGDLS and CDR2 as YYNGEE. V shed 1 base and J 4 bases; nucleotides not matched to a gene: 6. As DNA, the CDR3 is TGTGCCAGCAGCGTAACGGGGACTATGGCAGATACGCAGTATTTT. Its protein is CASSVTGTMADTQYF.

This clonotype was counted only a few times. The rearrangement links TRBV5-1 to TRBJ2-5, with 10 nucleotides matching TRBD1. CDR1 and CDR2 (germline): SGHRS, YFSETQ. With V trimmed by 0 bases and J by 3 bases, 2 bases remained unmatched. The CDR3 has 15 amino acids. CDR3 sequence: CASSLVGTGEETQYF. CDR3 coding DNA: TGCGCCAGCAGCTTGGTGGGGACAGGGGAAGAGACCCAGTACTTC.

This clonotype was seen at least ten times. The CDR3 reads CASRVEETQYF. CDR3 DNA: TGTGCCAGCAGAGTCGAAGAGACCCAGTACTTC. The V gene is TRBV7-9, the J gene TRBJ2-5; D unclear. The CDR3 runs 11 residues. Germline CDR1 is SEHNR and CDR2 is FQNEAQ (reference sequence). V was clipped by 6 bases and J by 3 bases, with 5 bases between them.